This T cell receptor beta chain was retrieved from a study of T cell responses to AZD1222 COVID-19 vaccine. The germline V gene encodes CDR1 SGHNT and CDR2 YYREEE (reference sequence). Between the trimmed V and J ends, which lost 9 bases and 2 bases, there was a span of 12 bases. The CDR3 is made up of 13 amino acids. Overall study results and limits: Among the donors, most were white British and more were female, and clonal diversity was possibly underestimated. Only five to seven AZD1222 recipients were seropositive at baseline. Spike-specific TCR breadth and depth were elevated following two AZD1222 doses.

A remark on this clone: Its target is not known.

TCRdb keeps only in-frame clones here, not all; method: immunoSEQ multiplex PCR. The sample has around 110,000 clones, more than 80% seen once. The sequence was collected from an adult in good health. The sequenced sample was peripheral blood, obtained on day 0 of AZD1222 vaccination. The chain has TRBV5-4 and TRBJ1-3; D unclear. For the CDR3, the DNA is TGTGCCATCTCACCGGGTCCTGGAAACACCATATATTTT. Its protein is CAISPGPGNTIYF.